The 10 T cell receptor beta chains below come from one sample, sequenced in a study of shared clonotypes between healthy human individuals. TCRdb keeps only in-frame clones here, not all; method: immunoSEQ multiplex PCR. The profile shows 450,000 to 500,000 clones, roughly 80% of them singletons. Sequencing input: PBMCs. The receptors here all came from a woman in her 40s in good health. Some clones in this sample may be carry-over from other donors' samples.

Notes on this clone: In the same sample, other DNA sequences code for this CDR3. The rearrangement links TRBV29-1 to TRBJ2-3, with no clear D. Per the germline V gene, CDR1 is SQVTM and CDR2 is ANQGSEA. The V end lost 0 bases, the J end lost 3 bases, and 4 bases lay between the germline ends. This CDR3 is 12 amino acids long. CDR3 DNA: TGCAGCGTTGAAGATTCGACAGATACGCAGTATTTT. Translating it yields CSVEDSTDTQYF.

Comment on this clone: Other DNA sequences in the same sample also yield this CDR3. The V gene is TRBV7-9, the J gene TRBJ2-7, with TRBD1 identical over 8 bases. Trimming removed 0 bases from V and 1 base from J; junction bases left unmatched: 14. CDR3 size: 19 residues. Per the germline V gene, CDR1 is SEHNR and CDR2 is FQNEAQ (reference sequence). The CDR3 is CASSLAVRTGGLVSYEQYF. CDR3 coding DNA: TGTGCCAGCAGCTTAGCGGTGAGAACAGGGGGGCTGGTGTCCTACGAGCAGTACTTC.

This clone appeared a few times. The genes are TRBV6-6 and TRBJ2-3, with D hard to call. Germline loops: CDR1 MNHNY, CDR2 SVGAGI (reference sequence). V shed 2 bases and J shed 0 bases, with 12 bases lying between them. The CDR3 runs to 16 residues. As DNA, the CDR3 is TGTGCCAGCAGTTACCGGACGGCTACTAGCACAGATACGCAGTATTTT. Its protein product is CASSYRTATSTDTQYF.

This clone was counted a single time. V and J are TRBV7-2 and TRBJ2-1; 9 nucleotides line up with TRBD1. Per germline, CDR1 SGHTA and CDR2 FQGNSA. Trimming cost V 5 bases and J 6 bases; bases outside gene matches: 8. This CDR3 has 15 amino acids. The CDR3 is CASSRDRGEVNEQFF. The CDR3 DNA is TGTGCCAGCAGCCGAGACAGGGGGGAGGTCAATGAGCAGTTCTTC.

The chain couples TRBV5-1 to TRBJ1-3, with D hard to call. Deletions cut 5 bases from V and 0 bases from J, with 6 bases between. Germline V gene data show CDR1 as SGHRS and CDR2 as YFSETQ. There are 13 residues in the CDR3. The CDR3 nucleotides are TGCGCCAGCAGTGTCATCTCTGGAAACACCATATATTTT. Translating gives CASSVISGNTIYF.

As to this clone: The junction and the germline gene differ at one end; a read error may be behind it. V gene TRBV7-7 combines with J gene TRBJ2-1; 12 nucleotides agree with TRBD2. Germline V gene data show CDR1 as SSHAT and CDR2 as FNYEAQ (reference sequence). The CDR3 covers 14 residues. The CDR3 loop reads CASSLTLAGGEQFF. The CDR3, as DNA: TGTGCTAGCAGCTTAACCCTAGCGGGAGGGGAGCAGTTCTTC.

The genes are TRBV7-8 and TRBJ1-3; D possibly corresponds to TRBD1 (6 bases). Between the trimmed V and J ends, which lost 5 bases and 4 bases, there was a span of 15 bases. This CDR3 comprises 15 residues. CDR1 and CDR2 from the germline V gene are SGHVS and FQNEAQ. CDR3: CASSRAGGEGNTIYF. The CDR3 DNA reads TGTGCCAGCAGCCGGGCGGGGGGCGAAGGAAACACCATATATTTT. The full variable domain, in which reference TRBV7-8 and TRBJ1-3 provide the parts outside the CDR3, is GAGVSQSPRYKVAKRGQDVALRCDPISGHVSLFWYQQALGQGPEFLTYFQNEAQLDKSGLPSDRFFAERPEGSVSTLKIQRTQQEDSAVYLCASSRAGGEGNTIYFGEGSWLTVV.

The chain couples TRBV4-3 to TRBJ2-3; D might be TRBD2 (5 bases). Per germline, CDR1 LGHNA and CDR2 YSLEER. V lost 4 bases, J lost 6 bases, and 17 bases lay in between. The CDR3 covers 15 residues. The CDR3 sequence: CASSPSSLIVDTQYF. The CDR3 DNA reads TGCGCCAGCAGCCCGTCTAGCCTCATCGTGGATACGCAGTATTTT.

The gene calls are TRBV19 and TRBJ2-7; D perhaps matches TRBD1 (5 bases). CDR3 length: 15 residues. The ends were cut back, 6 bases at V and 2 bases at J, with 17 bases in the middle. Germline CDR1 and CDR2: LNHDA and SQIVND (reference sequence). DNA of the CDR3: TGTGCCAGTAGGTCGCAAGTCTCAGGGCCCTACGAGCAGTACTTC. Its translation is CASRSQVSGPYEQYF.

Worth noting for this clone: A much more abundant neighbour one base away suggests this may be a read error. This sample includes further DNA sequences coding for the same CDR3. This sequence joins TRBV5-4 and TRBJ1-2; D gene unclear. The CDR3 is made up of 13 amino acids. The germline gives CDR1 SGHNT, CDR2 YYREEE (reference sequence). This CDR3 reads CASSLPRTDGYTF. In DNA form, the CDR3 reads TGTGCTAGCAGCCTCCCTAGGACGGATGGCTACACCTTC. Full variable domain (missing parts from reference TRBV5-4 and TRBJ1-2): ETGVTQSPTHLIKTRGQQVTLRCSSQSGHNTVSWYQQALGQGPQFIFQYYREEENGRGNFPPRFSGLQFPNYSSELNVNALELDDSALYLCASSLPRTDGYTFGSGTRLTVV.